This is a list of T cell receptor beta chains from one sample in a study of post-analysis software for immune sequencing data. TCRdb passed the PCR reads through MiXCR, listing each CDR3 protein once. The sample has just over 250,000 distinct CDR3 sequences, less than 40% seen once. Source material: blood. These receptors all come from a girl between 10 and 17 years old with multiple sclerosis. The CDR3 runs from the conserved cysteine through the conserved F or W. A D gene is named only where the DNA matches it firmly. Clone sizes are given selectively: once, few, many, or a class where the clone is expanded.

D gene,J gene,clone size,V gene,CDR3 protein,CDR3 DNA
-,TRBJ1-1,-,TRBV10-3,CAIRGQTNTEAFF,TGTGCCATCAGGGGACAAACGAACACTGAAGCTTTCTTT
TRBD1,TRBJ1-1,-,TRBV3-1,CASSVGTANTEAFF,TGTGCCAGCAGCGTCGGGACAGCGAACACTGAAGCTTTCTTT
TRBD1,TRBJ2-3,many,TRBV5-1,CASSPLGTADTQYF,TGCGCCAGCAGCCCATTGGGGACAGCAGATACGCAGTATTTT
-,TRBJ1-2,many,TRBV29-1,CSVASRSQDSNYGYTF,TGCAGCGTTGCTTCTCGTTCGCAGGATTCTAACTATGGCTACACCTTC
-,TRBJ1-4,few,TRBV10-3,CAAGGGKNEKLFF,TGTGCCGCCGGCGGGGGAAAGAATGAAAAACTGTTTTTT
-,TRBJ2-7,-,TRBV7-9,CASSLAGAASYEQYF,TGTGCCAGCAGCTTAGCGGGGGCAGCGTCCTACGAGCAGTACTTC
TRBD2,TRBJ2-3,many,TRBV5-1,CASSPPGRGTDTQYF,TGCGCCAGCAGCCCCCCTGGGCGGGGGACAGATACGCAGTATTTT
-,TRBJ1-5,many,TRBV5-1,CASSWTPGFQPQHF,TGCGCCAGCAGCTGGACACCAGGGTTTCAGCCCCAGCATTTT
-,TRBJ2-3,many,TRBV20-1,CSALGRRPDTQYF,TGCAGTGCTCTGGGCCGACGGCCAGATACGCAGTATTTT
TRBD2,TRBJ2-1,many,TRBV4-1,CASSQDGLAGVPTRNEQFF,TGCGCCAGCAGCCAAGACGGGCTAGCGGGAGTGCCCACCCGCAATGAGCAGTTCTTC
-,TRBJ1-2,many,TRBV12-3/TRBV12-4,CASSLTLGGAGTF,TGTGCCAGCAGTCTCACACTGGGGGGCGCAGGCACCTTC
-,TRBJ1-5,-,TRBV18,CASSPAEYSNQPQHF,TGTGCCAGCTCACCCGCAGAGTATAGCAATCAGCCCCAGCATTTT
TRBD1,TRBJ2-1,many,TRBV12-3/TRBV12-4,CASRLDRDPYNEQFF,TGTGCCAGCAGGCTTGACAGGGACCCCTACAATGAGCAGTTCTTC
-,TRBJ1-6,many,TRBV5-6,CASSPDGTHNSPLHF,TGTGCCAGCAGCCCAGACGGGACCCATAATTCACCCCTCCACTTT
-,TRBJ1-1,few,TRBV6-1,CASSEAPRTNTEAFF,TGTGCCAGCAGTGAAGCTCCGAGGACAAACACTGAAGCTTTCTTT
TRBD1,TRBJ2-7,few,TRBV6-5,CASGAGTGIYEQYF,TGTGCCAGCGGCGCTGGGACAGGAATATACGAGCAGTACTTC
-,TRBJ2-5,many,TRBV3-1,CASSQEFLGPVQETQYF,TGTGCCAGCAGCCAGGAGTTTCTGGGCCCGGTCCAAGAGACCCAGTACTTC
-,TRBJ1-1,-,TRBV18,CASQQGSDTEAFF,TGTGCCAGCCAACAGGGATCGGACACTGAAGCTTTCTTT
-,TRBJ1-5,many,TRBV5-5,CASSLSGVDQPQHF,TGTGCCAGCAGCTTATCGGGGGTGGATCAGCCCCAGCATTTT
-,TRBJ2-1,many,TRBV6-2/TRBV6-3,CASSPTSLGEQFF,TGTGCCAGCAGCCCAACCTCCCTAGGGGAGCAGTTCTTC
-,TRBJ2-6,many,TRBV7-9,CASSFGGSGANVLTF,TGTGCCAGCAGCTTCGGGGGTTCTGGGGCCAACGTCCTGACTTTC
-,TRBJ2-7,-,TRBV24-1,CATSEPGGREDYEQYF,TGTGCCACCAGTGAGCCCGGGGGCAGGGAGGACTACGAGCAGTACTTC
-,TRBJ1-5,few,TRBV24-1,CATRDLDTNQPQHF,TGTGCCACCAGGGATTTGGACACCAATCAGCCCCAGCATTTT
TRBD1,TRBJ2-7,-,TRBV9,CASSVEGTGNDEQYF,TGTGCCAGCAGCGTAGAAGGGACAGGGAATGACGAGCAGTACTTC
-,TRBJ1-2,few,TRBV3-1,CASSQDNYGYTF,TGTGCCAGCAGCCAAGACAACTATGGCTACACCTTC
TRBD2,TRBJ2-1,-,TRBV10-3,CAISVRGDGGNEQFF,TGTGCCATCAGTGTCCGGGGGGACGGCGGAAATGAGCAGTTCTTC
-,TRBJ1-1,-,TRBV10-3,CAISEAQGRWNTEAFF,TGTGCCATCAGTGAGGCACAGGGCAGGTGGAACACTGAAGCTTTCTTT
TRBD2,TRBJ2-3,-,TRBV7-8,CASSLVYGRGASSDTQYF,TGTGCCAGCAGCTTAGTTTACGGGAGGGGGGCCTCTTCAGATACGCAGTATTTT
-,TRBJ1-2,many,TRBV10-3,CAISDSGIYTF,TGTGCCATCAGTGACTCCGGAATCTACACCTTC
-,TRBJ1-1,-,TRBV12-3/TRBV12-4,CASSFSSVTHTGELFF,TGTGCCAGCAGTTTTTCCTCGGTTACCCACACCGGGGAGCTGTTCTTT
TRBD1,TRBJ1-5,-,TRBV5-1,CASSPGDRGNNQPQHF,TGCGCCAGCAGCCCGGGGGACAGGGGGAACAATCAGCCCCAGCATTTT
TRBD1,TRBJ2-1,many,TRBV5-1,CASSFRDRANEQFF,TGCGCCAGCAGCTTCCGGGACAGGGCTAATGAGCAGTTCTTC
-,TRBJ2-1,-,TRBV20-1,CSARQPGSYNEQFF,TGCAGTGCTAGACAACCGGGTTCCTACAATGAGCAGTTCTTC
-,TRBJ2-5,many,TRBV6-6,CASSLGALGETQYF,TGTGCCAGCAGTCTAGGGGCGTTGGGAGAGACCCAGTACTTC
TRBD2,TRBJ2-5,once,TRBV12-3/TRBV12-4,CASSPTSGRADAQYF,TGTGCCAGCAGTCCGACTAGCGGGAGGGCGGATGCCCAGTACTTC
-,TRBJ1-2,many,TRBV7-2,CASSLGLGFSSNYGYTF,TGTGCCAGCAGCTTAGGGCTGGGATTTTCTTCTAACTATGGCTACACCTTC
TRBD2,TRBJ2-5,many,TRBV7-2,CASSLQLAGYQETQYF,TGTGCCAGCAGCTTACAACTAGCGGGGTACCAAGAGACCCAGTACTTC
TRBD1,TRBJ1-2,few,TRBV19,CASSVDRGGGNYGYTF,TGTGCCAGTAGTGTCGACAGGGGAGGGGGAAACTATGGCTACACCTTC
TRBD1,TRBJ1-1,many,TRBV5-5,CASSARTGVNTEAFF,TGTGCCAGCAGCGCCCGGACAGGGGTGAACACTGAAGCTTTCTTT
-,TRBJ2-3,-,TRBV19,CASSGDTHTDTQYF,TGTGCCAGTAGTGGGGACACCCACACAGATACGCAGTATTTT
-,TRBJ2-5,-,TRBV18,CASSPRTGGQGLETQYF,TGTGCCAGCTCACCAAGAACCGGAGGACAAGGTCTAGAGACCCAGTACTTC
-,TRBJ2-1,many,TRBV3-1,CASSQPLGRLADNEQFF,TGTGCCAGCAGCCAACCCCTAGGACGTCTAGCCGACAATGAGCAGTTCTTC
-,TRBJ1-1,-,TRBV2,CASSAVMNTEAFF,TGTGCCAGCAGTGCGGTAATGAACACTGAAGCTTTCTTT
TRBD1,TRBJ2-1,many,TRBV6-5,CASSPWDRGRDEQFF,TGTGCCAGCAGTCCCTGGGACAGGGGAAGGGATGAGCAGTTCTTC
-,TRBJ2-3,-,TRBV12-3/TRBV12-4,CASSPTGVSTDTQYF,TGTGCCAGCAGCCCGACAGGAGTGAGCACAGATACGCAGTATTTT
-,TRBJ1-3,few,TRBV12-3/TRBV12-4,CASSPGQPSGNTIYF,TGTGCCAGCAGTCCCGGACAGCCCTCTGGAAACACCATATATTTT
-,TRBJ2-7,-,TRBV10-3,CAISEGKDPTYEQYF,TGTGCCATCAGTGAGGGAAAGGACCCGACGTACGAGCAGTACTTC